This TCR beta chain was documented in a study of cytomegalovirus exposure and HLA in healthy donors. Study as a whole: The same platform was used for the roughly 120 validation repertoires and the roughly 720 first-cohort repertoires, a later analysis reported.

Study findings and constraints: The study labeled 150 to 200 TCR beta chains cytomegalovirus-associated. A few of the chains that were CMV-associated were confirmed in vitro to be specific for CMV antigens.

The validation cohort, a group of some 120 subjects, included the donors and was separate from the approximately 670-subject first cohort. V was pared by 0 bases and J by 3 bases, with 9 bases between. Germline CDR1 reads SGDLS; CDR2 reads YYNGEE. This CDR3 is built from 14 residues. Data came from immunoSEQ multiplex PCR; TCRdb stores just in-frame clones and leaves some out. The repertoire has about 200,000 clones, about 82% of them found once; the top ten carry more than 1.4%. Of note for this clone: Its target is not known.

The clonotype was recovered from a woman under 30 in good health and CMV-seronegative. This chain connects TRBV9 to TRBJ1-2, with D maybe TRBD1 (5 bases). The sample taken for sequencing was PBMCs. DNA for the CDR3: TGTGCCAGCAGCGTAGGGGTACAGGACTATGGCTACACCTTC. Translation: CASSVGVQDYGYTF.